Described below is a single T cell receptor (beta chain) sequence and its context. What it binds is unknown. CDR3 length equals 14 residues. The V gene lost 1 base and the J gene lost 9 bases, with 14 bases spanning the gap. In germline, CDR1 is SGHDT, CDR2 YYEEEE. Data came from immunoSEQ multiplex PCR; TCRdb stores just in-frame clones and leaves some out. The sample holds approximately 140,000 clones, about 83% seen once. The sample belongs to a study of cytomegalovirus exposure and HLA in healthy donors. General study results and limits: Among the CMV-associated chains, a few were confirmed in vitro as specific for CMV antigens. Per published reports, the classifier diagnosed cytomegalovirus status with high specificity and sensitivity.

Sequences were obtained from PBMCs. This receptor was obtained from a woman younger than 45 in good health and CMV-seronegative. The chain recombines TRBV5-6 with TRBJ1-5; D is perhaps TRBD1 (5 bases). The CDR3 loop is CASSLRAGTGPQHF. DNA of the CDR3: TGTGCCAGCAGCTTGAGGGCGGGGACCGGGCCCCAGCATTTT.